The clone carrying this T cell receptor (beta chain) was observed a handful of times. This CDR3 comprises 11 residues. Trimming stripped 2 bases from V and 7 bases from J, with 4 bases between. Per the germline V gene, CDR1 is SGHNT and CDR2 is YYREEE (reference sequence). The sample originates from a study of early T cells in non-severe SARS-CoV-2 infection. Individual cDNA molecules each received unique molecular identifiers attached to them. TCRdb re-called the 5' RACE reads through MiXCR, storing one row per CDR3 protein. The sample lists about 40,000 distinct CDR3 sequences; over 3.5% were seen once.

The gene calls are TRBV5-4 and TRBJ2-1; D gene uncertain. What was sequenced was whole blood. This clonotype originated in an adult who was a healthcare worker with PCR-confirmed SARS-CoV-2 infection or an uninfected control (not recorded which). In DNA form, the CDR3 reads TGTGCCAGCAGCTTTATAAATGAGCAGTTCTTC. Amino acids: CASSFINEQFF.